This T cell receptor beta chain was sequenced in a study of regulatory T cells in long-lasting Graves disease. Notes on the study in general: TCR diversity was lower in persistent than newly diagnosed Graves' disease.

CDR3 regions were amplified by Arm-PCR using iRepertoire HTBI primers to build TCR beta libraries. Using its own MiXCR run on the multiplex PCR reads, TCRdb lists one record per CDR3 protein. The sample lists around 480,000 distinct CDR3 sequences; roughly a sixth were seen once. The V gene's germline CDR1 is LGHDT and CDR2 YNNKEL (reference sequence). This CDR3 has 17 residues. V was pared by 0 bases and J by 2 bases, with 14 bases between. The time point denotes: newly diagnosed GD, antithyroid drugs for less than 3 months. Following extraction of RNA from PBMCs, that RNA was used to make the TCR library. This clonotype was detected ten times or more. What it binds is not known. In addition, the sample was reused for a study of T cells in Graves' hyperthyroidism and ophthalmopathy. That source adds: First-round RT-PCR targeting the TCR CDR3 was performed with the HTBI primer set. Blood also carried most thyroid clonotypes expanded above 0.001.

The chain recombines TRBV3-1 with TRBJ2-1; tentative D call: TRBD2 (6 bases). This sample comprised peripheral blood mononuclear cells (PBMCs), obtained at new diagnosis, from a patient treated with antithyroid drugs. This sequence originates from a woman aged 35-60 years with Graves disease. CDR3 amino acids: CASSQDLGGSPYNEQFF. The CDR3 nucleotides read TGTGCCAGCAGCCAAGATCTGGGAGGCAGCCCCTACAATGAGCAGTTCTTC.